This T cell receptor (beta chain) was retrieved from a study of T cells in Graves' hyperthyroidism and ophthalmopathy. RNA transcripts were the template for amplifying TCR beta CDR3 regions. In the first-round RT-PCR of the TCR CDR3, the HTBI primer set was used. TCRdb passed the multiplex PCR reads through MiXCR, listing each CDR3 protein once. The table includes some 570,000 distinct CDR3 sequences, over 15% detected once. With respect to this clonotype: The junction shows a germline mismatch at one end, possibly a read error.

CDR1 is SEHNR and CDR2 is FQNEAQ in the germline V gene (reference sequence). There are 16 residues in the CDR3. The sample comprised blood. The sequence came from a woman under 30 with Graves' ophthalmopathy. The chain combines TRBV7-9 with TRBJ1-3, with a tentative D call TRBD1 (6 bases). This CDR3 reads CASSQQGRISGNIIYF. In nucleotides, the CDR3 is TGTGCCAGCAGCCAACAGGGACGTATCTCTGGAAACATCATATATTTT.